This TCR beta chain was captured in a study of neurological immune-mediated disorders. Across the study: Secondary progressive cases numbered 3 among the approximately 35 multiple sclerosis patients, while the other 31 were relapsing-remitting. General study points: The phylogenetic placement of 18 of 34 multiple sclerosis patients' repertoires in one related-CDR3 cluster constitutes a possible signature.

Trimming took off 5 bases at V and 0 bases at J, with 7 bases between the two ends. This CDR3 contains 13 residues. From germline, CDR1 is SEHNR and CDR2 FQNEAQ (reference sequence). This clonotype was detected many times. As yet, its antigen is unknown. cDNA synthesis was performed by 5'RACE with 10-nucleotide random UMIs. One entry per CDR3 protein results from TCRdb running MiXCR on the 5' RACE reads. The sample has 50,000 or so distinct CDR3 sequences, about 3.8% seen once; the top ten hold roughly 7.1%. This chain uses TRBV7-9 with TRBJ1-1, with D possibly TRBD1 on 5 matching bases. Sequencing was performed on PBMCs. The sequence came from a man aged 55 to 70 with multiple sclerosis. The CDR3 bases are TGTGCCAGCAGCCGCAGGGTGAACACTGAAGCTTTCTTT. Protein sequence: CASSRRVNTEAFF.